The clone carrying this TCR beta chain has a handful of counts. In TCRdb, the RT-PCR reads were re-called with MiXCR into one record per CDR3 protein. The table lists almost 700,000 distinct CDR3 sequences, approximately 15% of them singletons. Germline V lookup: CDR1 SQVTM, CDR2 ANQGSEA. The CDR3 covers 12 residues. Trimming removed 7 bases from V and 3 bases from J, with 13 bases in between. The TCR was taken from a female donor in good health, serving as a healthy control. Sample: memory CD4+ T cells from blood. The chain combines TRBV29-1 with TRBJ2-7; D might be TRBD2 (5 bases). CDR3 coding DNA: TGCAGCGCCTCGAGAGAGGGCTACGAGCAGTACTTC. This encodes CSASREGYEQYF.